Shown below are 25 T cell receptor beta chains from a single sample sequenced in a study of T cell responses to AZD1222 COVID-19 vaccine. Clones were sequenced by immunoSEQ multiplex PCR, and TCRdb holds only the in-frame ones, with some missing. The table includes more than 90,000 clones, about nine tenths detected once. The sample was peripheral blood, taken 28 days after the second AZD1222 dose. The source of these receptors is an adult who received the AZD1222 COVID-19 vaccine.

This clone has a handful of counts. The chain uses TRBV5-1 and TRBJ2-2; D assignment may be TRBD1 or TRBD2 (7 bases each). CDR1 SGHRS and CDR2 YFSETQ come from the germline V gene. V lost 0 bases and J lost 6, with 9 bases in between. The CDR3 has 14 amino acids. In DNA, the CDR3 is TGCGCCAGCAGCTTGGCAGGGGGGGCCGGGGAGCTGTTTTTT. Its protein is CASSLAGGAGELFF.

This chain uses TRBV5-5 with TRBJ2-3, with D maybe TRBD2 (5 bases). Trimming cost V 2 bases and J 10 bases, with 14 bases left between them. CDR1 SGHKS and CDR2 YYEKEE come from the germline V gene (reference sequence). The CDR3 loop spans 13 amino acids. DNA for the CDR3: TGTGCCAGCAGCTTATTGCCTCCGCGGGCGCAGTATTTT. The encoded protein is CASSLLPPRAQYF.

This sequence joins TRBV6-5 and TRBJ1-4; D might be TRBD1 (5 bases). The CDR3 has 15 amino acids. Trimming removed 7 bases at V and 4 bases at J, with 16 bases between. The germline V gene encodes CDR1 MNHEY and CDR2 SVGAGI. In DNA, the CDR3 is TGTGCCAGCAACGGGGCAGGAGTCATTAATGAAAAACTGTTTTTT. It specifies CASNGAGVINEKLFF.

The V and J genes are TRBV10-3 and TRBJ2-3; 9 nucleotides line up with TRBD2. This CDR3 region has 15 residues. Trimming removed 6 bases from V and 4 bases from J; junction bases left unmatched: 8. Germline V lookup: CDR1 ENHRY, CDR2 SYGVKD. The CDR3 is CAISPSGTQSDTQYF. The CDR3 DNA sequence: TGTGCCATCAGCCCTAGCGGGACCCAATCAGATACGCAGTATTTT.

The J gene is TRBJ2-7, the V gene TRBV15; the D is unclear. The CDR3 runs to 15 residues. With 0 bases removed from V and 1 base from J, the gap between germline ends came to 10 bases. Germline V CDR1 and CDR2: LNHNV, YYDKDF (reference sequence). CDR3 sequence: CATSRESDGSYEQYF. The CDR3 DNA sequence: TGTGCCACCAGCAGAGAGAGCGACGGGTCCTACGAGCAGTACTTC. Complete variable domain (other parts from reference TRBV15 and TRBJ2-7): DAMVIQNPRYQVTQFGKPVTLSCSQTLNHNVMYWYQQKSSQAPKLLFHYYDKDFNNEADTPDNFQSRRPNTSFCFLDIRSPGLGDTAMYLCATSRESDGSYEQYFGPGTRLTVT.

The chain carries TRBV9 and TRBJ1-6; tentatively, D is TRBD1 (5 bases). Trimming took 4 bases from V and 10 from J, leaving 18 bases between them. CDR3 size: 15 residues. CDR1 is SGDLS, CDR2 YYNGEE, per germline. The CDR3 DNA sequence: TGTGCCAGCAGCTCCCCGGGGGGAGAAGGATCACCCCTCCACTTT. The encoded protein is CASSSPGGEGSPLHF.

The chain employs TRBV7-3 and TRBJ1-6; D may be TRBD1 (5 bases). Between the trimmed V and J ends, which lost 1 base and 8 bases, there was a span of 12 bases. The germline gives CDR1 SGHTA, CDR2 FQGTGA. CDR3 length: 15 amino acids. CDR3 nucleotides: TGTGCCAGCAGCTTAAGGGCAGGGAGCGATTCACCCCTCCACTTT. Translating it yields CASSLRAGSDSPLHF.

This chain uses TRBV27 with TRBJ2-1; 12 positions agree with TRBD2. Germline V CDR1 and CDR2: MNHEY, SMNVEV (reference sequence). The CDR3 runs 17 residues. V lost 4 bases, J lost 7 bases, and 11 bases stayed unmatched. CDR3 residues: CASSYQPGLAGRNEQFF. The CDR3 DNA follows: TGTGCCAGCAGTTATCAGCCGGGACTAGCGGGTAGGAATGAGCAGTTCTTC.

J is TRBJ2-7 and V is TRBV7-8; D tentatively reads TRBD1 or TRBD2 (6 bases each). Germline V lookup: CDR1 SGHVS, CDR2 FQNEAQ. CDR3 size: 16 residues. V was clipped by 1 base and J by 2 bases, with 15 bases between them. This CDR3 reads CASSLVAGTNTYEQYF. The CDR3, as DNA: TGTGCCAGCAGCTTAGTTGCGGGGACAAATACCTACGAGCAGTACTTC.

This clone was observed a handful of times. This chain joins TRBV3-1 (or the pseudogene TRBV3-2) and TRBJ2-2, with 11 bases lining up with TRBD2. The germline V gene encodes CDR1 LGHDT and CDR2 YNNKEL (reference sequence). The CDR3 contains 16 residues. The V and J ends lost 1 base and 6 bases, in that order; junction bases with no gene match: 4. The CDR3 protein is CASSQASGGNAGELFF. The CDR3 DNA reads as TGTGCCAGCAGCCAAGCTAGCGGGGGGAATGCCGGGGAGCTGTTTTTT.

A single count supports this clone. This chain joins TRBV5-1 and TRBJ1-3; 7 bases map to TRBD1. The J segment lost 0 bases and the V segment lost 3 bases, leaving 3 bases of the junction unmatched. Per germline, CDR1 SGHRS and CDR2 YFSETQ. This CDR3 has 15 amino acids. Here the CDR3 reads CASSWGQSSGNTIYF. The CDR3 nucleotides are TGCGCCAGCAGCTGGGGACAGAGCTCTGGAAACACCATATATTTT.

J is TRBJ1-2 and V is TRBV3-1 (or the pseudogene TRBV3-2); possible D gene TRBD1, 5 bases. V dropped 3 bases and J dropped 7 bases, with 12 bases sitting between them. The germline V gene encodes CDR1 LGHDT and CDR2 YNNKEL (reference sequence). The CDR3 has 13 amino acids. CDR3 protein: CASSQGPQLGYTF. In DNA, the CDR3 is TGTGCCAGCAGCCAGGGGCCTCAGCTTGGCTACACCTTC.

This clone showed up just a few times. The rearrangement uses TRBV5-4 and TRBJ1-2; no definite D call. V lost 0 bases to trimming and J lost 4 bases, with 10 bases between them. The germline CDR1 and CDR2 sequences are SGHNT and YYREEE (reference sequence). The length of the CDR3 is 14 residues. The CDR3 sequence is CASSLVYESYGYTF. The DNA for the CDR3 is TGTGCCAGCAGCTTGGTTTACGAGAGCTATGGCTACACCTTC.

The V gene is TRBV10-1, the J gene TRBJ2-1, with TRBD1 as a possible D gene (5 bases). The V gene's germline CDR1 is WNHNN and CDR2 SYGVQD (reference sequence). CDR3 length: 17 amino acids. V shed 10 bases and J shed 1 base, with 23 bases lying between them. The CDR3 region is CAITTDFSERSYNEQFF. The CDR3 nucleotides are TGCGCCATCACGACAGATTTTTCTGAGCGTTCCTACAATGAGCAGTTCTTC.

The chain carries TRBV27 and TRBJ1-1; D possibly corresponds to TRBD1 (6 bases). The V end lost 3 bases, the J end lost 2 bases, and 16 bases lay between the germline ends. The germline CDR1 and CDR2 sequences are MNHEY and SMNVEV (reference sequence). The CDR3 extends over 16 amino acids. DNA for the CDR3: TGTGCCAGCAGTTTTCGAGCCTCAGGGGCCAACACTGAAGCTTTCTTT. Protein: CASSFRASGANTEAFF.

This clone appeared once. This chain links TRBV2 with TRBJ1-1; D remains ambiguous. V was shortened by 3 bases and J by 7 bases, with 15 bases between the two germline ends. Germline V gene data show CDR1 as SNHLY and CDR2 as FYNNEI. The CDR3 sequence is 14 residues long. DNA of the CDR3: TGTGCCAGCAGTGATGTGTCGGGCTCGAATGAAGCTTTCTTT. Translated: CASSDVSGSNEAFF.

V and J are TRBV6-5 and TRBJ1-3; 7 nucleotides align to TRBD1. Germline V gives CDR1 MNHEY, CDR2 SVGAGI. Trimming at V came to 3 bases and at J to 4 bases, leaving 6 bases not matched to a gene. There are 15 residues in the CDR3. This CDR3 is CASSYTGATGNTIYF. The DNA for the CDR3 is TGTGCCAGCAGTTATACAGGGGCCACAGGAAACACCATATATTTT.

The rearrangement joins TRBV10-1 to TRBJ2-1, with D perhaps matching TRBD2 (5 bases). Trimming stripped 1 base from V and 4 bases from J, with 14 bases between. The germline CDR1 and CDR2 sequences are WNHNN and SYGVQD (reference sequence). The CDR3 totals 16 residues. CDR3 region: CASSELRAGRYNEQFF. Written as DNA, the CDR3 is TGCGCCAGCAGTGAGTTAAGGGCGGGCCGATACAATGAGCAGTTCTTC.

Points on this clone: The germline gene is not matched at one end of the junction; a read error may be the cause. V is TRBV6-5 and J is TRBJ2-7; the D is unclear. This CDR3 has 14 amino acids. Germline V CDR1 and CDR2: MNHEY, SVGAGI. CDR3: CASSHSTVTYEQYF. For the CDR3, the DNA is TGTGCCAGCAGTCACTCAACAGTTACCTACGAGCAGTACTTC.

This sequence joins TRBV10-1 and TRBJ1-1; no clear D. V dropped 0 bases and J dropped 1 base, with 9 bases sitting between them. The CDR3 consists of 15 residues. Germline V gene sequence: CDR1 WNHNN, CDR2 SYGVQD (reference sequence). The CDR3 sequence is CASSESPSGNTEAFF. CDR3 nucleotide sequence: TGCGCCAGCAGTGAGTCGCCTTCAGGGAACACTGAAGCTTTCTTT.

The V and J genes are TRBV10-1 and TRBJ2-3; possibly TRBD2 for D (5 bases). Between the trimmed V and J ends, which lost 7 bases and 2 bases, there was a span of 16 bases. Germline CDR1 and CDR2: WNHNN and SYGVQD (reference sequence). The CDR3 extends over 15 amino acids. The CDR3 nucleotides read TGCGCCAGCACCCTCGACCGGGAACCCACAGATACGCAGTATTTT. Translation: CASTLDREPTDTQYF.

The chain employs TRBV5-4 and TRBJ1-6, with 7 bases that match TRBD1. The CDR3 is 16 residues long. V was pared by 4 bases and J by 2 bases, with 6 bases of the junction left unmatched. CDR1 SGHNT and CDR2 YYREEE come from the germline V gene (reference sequence). This CDR3 reads CASSRGGSAYNSPLHF. The DNA for the CDR3 is TGTGCCAGCAGCCGAGGGGGCAGCGCCTATAATTCACCCCTCCACTTT.

V and J are TRBV7-3 and TRBJ2-3, with 8 bases that match TRBD2. Losses at the gene ends were 2 bases for V and 1 base for J; bases not matched to a gene: 8. CDR1 SGHTA and CDR2 FQGTGA come from the germline V gene. This CDR3 contains 17 residues. CDR3 nucleotides: TGTGCCAGCAGCTTACTCTCGGGAGGGGAGGGCACAGATACGCAGTATTTT. It specifies CASSLLSGGEGTDTQYF.

In its sample, this clone was seen a few times. V usage is TRBV7-9 and J usage is TRBJ1-1, with D tentatively TRBD1 (5 bases). CDR3 length equals 11 residues. The V gene lost 5 bases and the J gene lost 4 bases, with 5 bases spanning the gap. CDR1 is SEHNR, CDR2 FQNEAQ, per germline (reference sequence). The CDR3 is CASSRGTEAFF. DNA of the CDR3: TGTGCCAGCAGCAGGGGCACTGAAGCTTTCTTT.

This chain connects TRBV7-2 to TRBJ1-2, with 9 positions matching TRBD1. The CDR3 is 17 amino acids. CDR1 is SGHTA and CDR2 is FQGNSA in the germline V gene. Germline trimming cut 2 bases from V and 4 bases from J; bases unmatched to any gene: 11. The CDR3 protein is CASSLLFAGQGIYGYTF. The CDR3 DNA reads TGTGCCAGCAGCTTATTATTTGCGGGACAGGGAATCTATGGCTACACCTTC.